This paragraph covers one TCR beta chain sequence. This record belongs to a study of blood T cells in healthy people across ages. Together with a sample-barcoded 5' primer, a J-beta primer mix was included in a second PCR lasting about 7 to 12 cycles. TCRdb called the 5' RACE reads again in MiXCR, with one record for every CDR3 protein. The sample lists roughly 2 million distinct CDR3 sequences, around 50% occurring once. The sequence came from a woman in her 40s in good health. What was sequenced was blood.

In DNA, the CDR3 is TGTGCTTGTCTAGGGCAACCAACCTATGGCTACACCTTC. This sequence encodes CACLGQPTYGYTF. The rearrangement uses TRBV28 and TRBJ1-2; no firm D call. The CDR3 sequence is 13 residues long. CDR1 is MDHEN, CDR2 SYDVKM, per germline.